This TCR beta chain was found in a study of cytomegalovirus exposure and HLA in healthy donors. Whole-study results and caveats: CMV serostatus was the only recorded immune exposure for donors. Per a prior analysis, the majority of TCR beta V segments were productive roughly 87% or roughly 30% of the time. A later analysis linked a missense variant in DCLRE1C to the trimming of TCR beta V and J genes.

The primer mix had 60 Vbeta and 13 Jbeta primers. Original handling: Later, an analysis found some 80 million unique TCR beta chains, and around 12 million of these were shared. This table comes from immunoSEQ multiplex PCR, and its TCRdb copy is limited to in-frame clones, with some not included. V, J and clone size are taken as reported in that table, and D and trimming were inferred from the DNA itself. The table has about 80,000 clones, under 65% seen once. As to this clone: The target antigen is unknown.

Sequencing was done on a sample of PBMCs. The clonotype was recovered from a male donor in good health and CMV-seropositive.

CDR3: CASSIQPQGGEQYF. CDR3 coding DNA: TGTGCCAGCAGTATCCAGCCTCAAGGAGGCGAGCAGTACTTC. J is TRBJ2-7 and V is TRBV27; D is possibly TRBD2 (5 bases). This CDR3 has 14 amino acids. Germline assignment: CDR1 MNHEY and CDR2 SMNVEV (reference sequence). V was clipped by 5 bases and J by 6 bases, with 17 bases between them.